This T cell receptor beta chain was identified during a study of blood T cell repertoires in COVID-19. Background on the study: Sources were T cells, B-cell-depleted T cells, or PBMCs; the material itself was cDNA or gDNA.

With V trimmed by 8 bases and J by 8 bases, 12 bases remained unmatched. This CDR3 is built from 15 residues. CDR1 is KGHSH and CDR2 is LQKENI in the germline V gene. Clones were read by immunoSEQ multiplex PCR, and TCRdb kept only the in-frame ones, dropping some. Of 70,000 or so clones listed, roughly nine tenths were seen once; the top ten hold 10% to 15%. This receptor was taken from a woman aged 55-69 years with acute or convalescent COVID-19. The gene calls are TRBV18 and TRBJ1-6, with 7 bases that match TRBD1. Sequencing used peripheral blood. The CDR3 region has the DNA TGTGCCAGCGCAGTCAGAGGGCAGGGGGATTCACCCCTCCACTTT. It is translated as CASAVRGQGDSPLHF.